These 24 T cell receptor beta chains share one sample of origin, sequenced in a study of shared clonotypes between healthy human individuals. Using immunoSEQ multiplex PCR, the repertoire was profiled, and TCRdb retains in-frame clones only, with some absent. This sample has over 1.4 million clones; approximately 96% occur once, and the top ten carry about 1%. Source material: naive CD4+ T cells sorted from blood. Subset here: CD45RA+ positively selected. These receptors were taken from a man younger than 45 in good health.

This chain's CDR3 is CASSQWGGASNQPQHF. CDR3 coding DNA: TGCGCCAGCAGCCAGTGGGGGGGGGCTAGCAATCAGCCCCAGCATTTT. The genes are TRBV4-1 and TRBJ1-5, with a weak D call TRBD1 (6 bases). V was trimmed by 3 bases and J by 0 bases, leaving 12 bases between them. From germline, CDR1 is MGHRA and CDR2 YSYEKL. This CDR3 contains 16 residues.

The chain links TRBV5-8 to TRBJ2-3; D ambiguous. The CDR3 contains 14 residues. V lost 0 bases, J lost 0 bases, and 5 bases lay in between. Germline V gene data show CDR1 as SGHTS and CDR2 as YDEGEE. CDR3 bases: TGTGCCAGCAGCTTGGGGGGTAGCACAGATACGCAGTATTTT. This gives the protein CASSLGGSTDTQYF.

The CDR3 DNA sequence: TGTGCCAGCAGTGACTCAGGGGCGGGAGTGTACAATGAGCAGTTCTTC. Translated, it gives CASSDSGAGVYNEQFF. The genes are TRBV6-4 and TRBJ2-1; 7 nucleotides align to TRBD2. J gave up 4 bases and V 0 bases, and 6 bases lay outside the gene matches. Germline V gives CDR1 MRHNA, CDR2 SNTAGT. This CDR3 spans 16 amino acids.

The chain employs TRBV7-2 and TRBJ1-3; D perhaps matches TRBD1 (5 bases). The CDR3 spans 16 residues. V was clipped by 1 base and J by 4 bases, with 14 bases between them. Germline CDR1 and CDR2: SGHTA and FQGNSA. The CDR3 region is CASSLEDSRLGNTIYF. CDR3 coding DNA: TGTGCCAGCAGCTTAGAAGACAGTAGGCTCGGAAACACCATATATTTT.

V gene TRBV2 combines with J gene TRBJ2-2; 7 bases fit TRBD2. The germline V gene has CDR1 SNHLY and CDR2 FYNNEI. The junction had 13 bases not matched to a gene; V was cut back by 4 bases and J by 5 bases. The CDR3 has 17 residues. The CDR3 protein is CASSGRLRGRVTGELFF. CDR3 sequence (DNA): TGTGCCAGCAGTGGAAGGTTAAGAGGGAGGGTTACCGGGGAGCTGTTTTTT.

The rearrangement joins TRBV9 to TRBJ2-3; tentatively, D is TRBD2 (6 bases). The CDR3 extends over 14 amino acids. V was cut by 6 bases and J by 8 bases, with 19 bases left in between. In germline, CDR1 is SGDLS, CDR2 YYNGEE. This CDR3 is CASNQGGEGGTQYF. In DNA form, the CDR3 reads TGTGCCAGCAACCAAGGCGGAGAGGGAGGTACGCAGTATTTT.

The chain carries TRBV29-1 and TRBJ1-2, with D unresolved. Germline CDR1 reads SQVTM; CDR2 reads ANQGSEA. Trimming cost V 7 bases and J 2 bases, with 11 bases left between them. This CDR3 comprises 12 residues. CDR3 residues: CSAADWNYGYTF. In DNA form, the CDR3 reads TGCAGCGCCGCGGACTGGAACTATGGCTACACCTTC.

The chain employs TRBV6-4 and TRBJ2-2; no firm D call. CDR1 MRHNA and CDR2 SNTAGT come from the germline V gene. The V gene lost 5 bases and the J gene lost 9 bases, with 10 bases spanning the gap. The CDR3 spans 12 residues. CDR3 residues: CASSLRSRELFF. The DNA for the CDR3 is TGTGCCAGCAGTCTACGCAGCCGGGAGCTGTTTTTT.

The chain links TRBV5-8 to TRBJ2-5; 7 nucleotides match TRBD1. The CDR3 totals 15 residues. In germline, CDR1 is SGHTS, CDR2 YDEGEE. V was pared by 3 bases and J by 2 bases, with 7 bases of the junction left unmatched. CDR3 residues: CASSSADRAQETQYF. The CDR3 nucleotides read TGTGCCAGCAGCTCGGCCGACAGGGCGCAAGAGACCCAGTACTTC.

This chain links TRBV19 with TRBJ2-7, with 11 bases fitting TRBD1. V shed 7 bases, J shed 8 bases, and the junction held 13 bases outside the gene matches. Germline assignment: CDR1 LNHDA and CDR2 SQIVND (reference sequence). The CDR3 is made up of 15 amino acids. The CDR3 region is CASMDFGTGGRQQYF. The CDR3 nucleotides read TGTGCCAGTATGGATTTCGGGACAGGGGGACGACAGCAGTACTTC. Based on the CDR3 plus reference TRBV19 and TRBJ2-7, the full variable domain is DGGITQSPKYLFRKEGQNVTLSCEQNLNHDAMYWYRQDPGQGLRLIYYSQIVNDFQKGDIAEGYSVSREKKESFPLTVTSAQKNPTAFYLCASMDFGTGGRQQYFGPGTRLTVT.

The chain has TRBV5-4 and TRBJ1-1; 7 bases line up with TRBD1. CDR3 length: 14 amino acids. Germline V lookup: CDR1 SGHNT, CDR2 YYREEE (reference sequence). Trimming at V came to 2 bases and at J to 4 bases, leaving 5 bases not matched to a gene. CDR3 nucleotide sequence: TGTGCCAGCAGCTTCGGGACAGCGGGCACTGAAGCTTTCTTT. It codes for CASSFGTAGTEAFF.

The chain couples TRBV28 to TRBJ2-3; D gene unclear. Per the germline V gene, CDR1 is MDHEN and CDR2 is SYDVKM. The CDR3 sequence is 12 residues long. V was clipped by 11 bases and J by 6 bases, with 15 bases between them. The CDR3 is CASSPGADTQYF. CDR3 nucleotides: TGTGCCTCCTCCCCTGGAGCGGATACGCAGTATTTT.

About this clone itself: Other DNA sequences in this specimen translate into the identical CDR3. The chain combines TRBV5-1 with TRBJ2-1, with 10 bases identical to TRBD2. The ends lost 0 bases at V and 4 bases at J; junction bases unmatched: 1. CDR3 length equals 15 residues. Germline V gives CDR1 SGHRS, CDR2 YFSETQ. The CDR3 DNA is TGCGCCAGCAGCTTGGAAGCGGGAGGGTACAATGAGCAGTTCTTC. Translated: CASSLEAGGYNEQFF.

A single count supports this clone. The V and J genes are TRBV2 and TRBJ2-3; D is undetermined. The length of the CDR3 is 16 residues. Germline V gives CDR1 SNHLY, CDR2 FYNNEI. Trimming stripped 2 bases from V and 2 bases from J, with 14 bases between. The CDR3 sequence: CASSENGLASTDTQYF. CDR3 coding DNA: TGTGCCAGCAGTGAAAATGGGTTGGCTTCCACAGATACGCAGTATTTT.

V and J are TRBV5-6 and TRBJ1-1, with unresolved D. The germline CDR1 and CDR2 sequences are SGHDT and YYEEEE. This CDR3 is built from 11 residues. The V and J ends lost 6 bases and 1 base respectively, with 4 bases between them. CDR3 DNA sequence: TGTGCCAGCAACAGGAACACTGAAGCTTTCTTT. Protein sequence: CASNRNTEAFF.

This clone occurred once. The rearrangement joins TRBV30 to TRBJ1-1; D perhaps matches TRBD1 (5 bases). Germline V gene data show CDR1 as GTSNPN and CDR2 as SVGIG (reference sequence). This CDR3 is 13 amino acids long. Trimming removed 5 bases at V and 0 bases at J, with 10 bases between. For the CDR3, the DNA is TGTGCCTGGGGGGTAGGGGTGAACACTGAAGCTTTCTTT. This translates into CAWGVGVNTEAFF.

This chain uses TRBV18 with TRBJ2-1, with D perhaps matching TRBD2 (6 bases). The CDR3 totals 15 residues. Trimming removed 0 bases at V and 8 bases at J, with 14 bases between. CDR1 and CDR2 (germline): KGHSH, LQKENI. CDR3 amino acids: CASSPPPSGRDEQFF. In nucleotides, the CDR3 is TGTGCCAGCTCACCACCCCCGTCCGGGAGAGATGAGCAGTTCTTC.

V usage is TRBV28 and J usage is TRBJ1-2, with D unresolved. The CDR3 contains 16 residues. The V and J ends lost 3 bases and 7 bases respectively, with 21 bases between them. Germline V lookup: CDR1 MDHEN, CDR2 SYDVKM. The CDR3 sequence: CASSFGSGSSRSGYTF. The DNA of the CDR3 is TGTGCCAGCAGTTTCGGATCGGGTTCGAGCAGAAGTGGCTACACCTTC.

This rearrangement joins TRBV19 to TRBJ2-6; D is unclear. This CDR3 spans 15 amino acids. V shed 3 bases and J shed 6 bases, with 12 bases lying between them. The germline gives CDR1 LNHDA, CDR2 SQIVND (reference sequence). CDR3 amino acids: CASSILFPAANVLTF. CDR3 sequence (DNA): TGTGCCAGTAGTATCTTGTTTCCCGCGGCCAACGTCCTGACTTTC.

V and J are TRBV5-4 and TRBJ2-7; 15 bases are shared with TRBD2. The V segment lost 4 bases and the J segment 0 bases; nucleotides outside the gene matches: 5. The germline V gene encodes CDR1 SGHNT and CDR2 YYREEE (reference sequence). The CDR3 length is 17 residues. CDR3 protein: CASSTGLAGGGSYEQYF. The CDR3, as DNA: TGTGCCAGCAGCACGGGACTAGCGGGAGGTGGCTCCTACGAGCAGTACTTC.

V and J are TRBV5-6 and TRBJ2-7; tentatively, D is TRBD1 (6 bases). Trimming pared 4 bases from V and 3 bases from J, leaving 8 bases between. This CDR3 spans 12 amino acids. The germline gives CDR1 SGHDT, CDR2 YYEEEE. The CDR3 DNA sequence: TGTGCCAGCAGCATGGACAGCTACGAGCAGTACTTC. Translated: CASSMDSYEQYF. The variable domain in full, completed from reference TRBV5-6 and TRBJ2-7, reads DAGVTQSPTHLIKTRGQQVTLRCSPKSGHDTVSWYQQALGQGPQFIFQYYEEEERQRGNFPDRFSGHQFPNYSSELNVNALLLGDSALYLCASSMDSYEQYFGPGTRLTVT.

The chain is built from TRBV12-2 and TRBJ2-7. TRBV12-2 is reported as a pseudogene. The CDR3 consists of 17 residues. This CDR3 is CASRLAVWACPTIRQYF. The CDR3 DNA reads as TGTGCAAGTCGCTTAGCGGTCTGGGCTTGCCCTACTATCCGGCAGTACTTC.

J is TRBJ2-7 and V is TRBV27, with 7 bases fitting TRBD1. The germline V gene encodes CDR1 MNHEY and CDR2 SMNVEV (reference sequence). Germline trimming cut 5 bases from V and 3 bases from J; bases unmatched to any gene: 10. This CDR3 spans 15 amino acids. CDR3 sequence reads: CASSIRQGSGYEQYF. The CDR3 DNA reads as TGTGCCAGCAGTATACGACAGGGATCCGGCTACGAGCAGTACTTC.

V is TRBV25-1 and J is TRBJ1-1; D is ambiguous. V lost 7 bases and J lost 2, with 5 bases in between. The germline gives CDR1 MGHDK, CDR2 SYGVNS. The CDR3 has 11 amino acids. The CDR3 region is CASTANTEAFF. In DNA form, the CDR3 reads TGTGCCAGCACGGCAAACACTGAAGCTTTCTTT.